This T cell receptor beta chain derives from a study of blood T cell repertoires in COVID-19. Study as a whole: Samples of COVID-19 (acute and convalescent) were obtained from the United States, Italy and Spain. PBMCs, B-cell-depleted T cells, or T cells provided the cDNA or gDNA that made up the material.

As handled by the study authors: Estimation of nucleated cell counts relied on the amplification of reference gene primers. Method: immunoSEQ multiplex PCR; TCRdb's copy keeps in-frame clones and lacks some. From that table come the V and J calls and clone size; the DNA was used to work out D and trimming. The sample yields about 270,000 clones, 88% seen once. CDR1 and CDR2 from the germline V gene are SQVTM and ANQGSEA. V shed 1 base, J shed 8 bases, and the junction held 2 bases outside the gene matches. CDR3 size: 12 residues. This clone was seen only a few times. This clonotype was obtained from a man aged 60 to 69 who had recovered from COVID-19. Sequencing used peripheral blood. V gene TRBV29-1 combines with J gene TRBJ1-1, with 9 bases fitting TRBD1. The CDR3 coding sequence is TGCAGCGTTGAAGGCACAGGGGGCGAAGCTTTCTTT. Protein product: CSVEGTGGEAFF.